A selection of T cell receptor beta chains follows, all from one sample in a study of technical replicates of blood from several donors. Profiled with immunoSEQ multiplex PCR; TCRdb holds only in-frame clones, not every one. Here the sample spans about 17,000 clones, about four fifths being singletons. The sequenced sample consisted of PBMCs. All receptors come from a human donor in good health. Some clones in this sample may be carry-over from other donors' samples. Each CDR3 is given with its conserved first and last residue. A D gene is named only where the DNA matches it firmly. Not all rows give a size; the values are once, few, many and, for expanded clones, a class.

DNA,CDR3,J,V,size,D
TGTGCCTGGAAAGGAGCGGGCTCCTACAATGAGCAGTTCTTC,CAWKGAGSYNEQFF,TRBJ2-1,TRBV30,-,-
TGCGCCAGCAGTGAGAGGTTGGCGGGAGCCGGGGAGCTGTTTTTT,CASSERLAGAGELFF,TRBJ2-2,TRBV10-1,-,TRBD2
TGTGCCAGCAGCTTGGCCGTCGGGGGACCCTACGAGCAGTACTTC,CASSLAVGGPYEQYF,TRBJ2-7,TRBV5-8,-,-
TGTGCCAGCAGTTTAGATCAAGCGTCAGTAGATACGCAGTATTTT,CASSLDQASVDTQYF,TRBJ2-3,TRBV28,-,-
TGTGCCAGTAGTGCTTCTAGAGCGGCTTTCTTT,CASSASRAAFF,TRBJ1-1,TRBV19,-,-
TGTGCCAGCACCCCCCCGACTAGCGGGTCATACAATGAGCAGTTCTTC,CASTPPTSGSYNEQFF,TRBJ2-1,TRBV28,-,TRBD2
TGTGCCAGCAGTGAATTGGGACTAGCGAACACCGGGGAGCTGTTTTTT,CASSELGLANTGELFF,TRBJ2-2,TRBV2,-,TRBD2
TGTGCCAGCAGTGAAGCGGGGGGATATAGAGAAAAACTGTTTTTT,CASSEAGGYREKLFF,TRBJ1-4,TRBV2,once,-
TGTGCCAGCAGCTTGCTGACAGGGGGCGGAAATGAGCAGTTCTTC,CASSLLTGGGNEQFF,TRBJ2-1,TRBV5-4,-,TRBD1
TGCGCCAGCAGCACAGGGACAGCCCAAGAGACCCAGTACTTC,CASSTGTAQETQYF,TRBJ2-5,TRBV5-1,-,TRBD1
TGTGCCAGCAGCTTAGATAGGAGGAATTCACCCCTCCACTTT,CASSLDRRNSPLHF,TRBJ1-6,TRBV7-9,few,-
TGTGCCAGCAGCCTCATCCCGCGTTACTATGGCTACACCTTC,CASSLIPRYYGYTF,TRBJ1-2,TRBV28,-,-
TGTGCCAGCAGCTTAAGGACAAACTCTGGAAACACCATATATTTT,CASSLRTNSGNTIYF,TRBJ1-3,TRBV11-2,few,-
TGTGCCAGCAGCTCCCTAGCGTCCTCCTACAATGAGCAGTTCTTC,CASSSLASSYNEQFF,TRBJ2-1,TRBV11-3,-,-
TGTGCCAGCAGTGAAGCAGCAGGGCCTCACTATGGCTACACCTTC,CASSEAAGPHYGYTF,TRBJ1-2,TRBV6-1,-,-
TGTGCCAGCAGTTTGGACAGGGAAACCGGGGAGCTGTTTTTT,CASSLDRETGELFF,TRBJ2-2,TRBV28,-,TRBD1
TGTGCCAGCAGATTTCGGGAGGAGAACACTGAAGCTTTCTTT,CASRFREENTEAFF,TRBJ1-1,TRBV7-9,-,-
TGTGCCAGCAGCGTAGTAAGCGGGACAGATACGCAGTATTTT,CASSVVSGTDTQYF,TRBJ2-3,TRBV9,-,-
TGTGCCATCAGTGAGTCTAATGGCCCGGCGGGGACCCAGTACTTC,CAISESNGPAGTQYF,TRBJ2-5,TRBV10-3,-,-
TGTGCCAGCAGTCCCGAGGGCAGGAACACTGAAGCTTTCTTT,CASSPEGRNTEAFF,TRBJ1-1,TRBV25-1,-,-
TGTGCCAGCAGTGTTTTAACCGGGAGGAAAGACTACGAGCAGTACTTC,CASSVLTGRKDYEQYF,TRBJ2-7,TRBV6-4,-,TRBD2
TGCGCCAGCAGCCGGGACTGGCGGGAGGTTGACAATGAGCAGTTCTTC,CASSRDWREVDNEQFF,TRBJ2-1,TRBV5-1,-,TRBD2
TGCGCCAGCAGCGCCGGGACAGGGGAAGAGACCCAGTACTTC,CASSAGTGEETQYF,TRBJ2-5,TRBV5-1,-,TRBD1
TGTGCCAGCAGCTTAGGGACTAGCGGGTACAATGAGCAGTTCTTC,CASSLGTSGYNEQFF,TRBJ2-1,TRBV7-3,-,TRBD2
TGTGCCAGCAGGACTAGCGGGAAGTCAGATACGCAGTATTTT,CASRTSGKSDTQYF,TRBJ2-3,TRBV28,few,TRBD2
TGTGCCAGCAGCGGAAGGGGGGGGAACACTGAAGCTTTCTTT,CASSGRGGNTEAFF,TRBJ1-1,TRBV7-9,-,-
TGTGCCAGCTCACCACTCGGGGGGCAACTCTCCTACGAGCAGTACTTC,CASSPLGGQLSYEQYF,TRBJ2-7,TRBV18,-,-
TGTGCCAGCATCATAACGCGAGGACAGGGAAACACCATATATTTT,CASIITRGQGNTIYF,TRBJ1-3,TRBV7-9,-,-
TGTGCCAGCAGTTTAACCGGGTTCTCCTACGAGCAGTACTTC,CASSLTGFSYEQYF,TRBJ2-7,TRBV28,-,-
TGCGCCAGCAGCTTGGATCCGGGGTTATCCTACGAGCAGTACTTC,CASSLDPGLSYEQYF,TRBJ2-7,TRBV5-1,once,-